This entry lists 23 T cell receptor beta chains sequenced from one sample in a study of human T cells and chemical hapten exposure. A single record per CDR3 protein comes from TCRdb applying MiXCR to the RACE reads. The table has some 250,000 distinct CDR3 sequences, roughly 8% seen once; the top ten hold about 1.1%. Indicated time point: pre-sensitization, week 0. As for treatment: therapeutic diphenylcyclopropenone sensitization with weekly scalp DPC. Sequencing used whole blood, obtained in connection with sensitization to the hapten diphenylcyclopropenone (DPC). Source of these receptors: a man aged 18 to 35 with alopecia areata. Some clones in this sample may be carry-over from other donors' samples.

This clonotype was observed a handful of times. The V and J genes are TRBV20-1 and TRBJ1-1, with D uncertain. This CDR3 comprises 14 residues. In germline, CDR1 is DFQATT, CDR2 SNEGSKA (reference sequence). V lost 5 bases and J 4 bases, leaving 17 bases between the germline ends. The CDR3 is CSARSPGLFTEAFF. CDR3 nucleotide sequence: TGCAGTGCTCGATCCCCCGGGTTATTCACTGAAGCTTTCTTT.

This clonotype was detected a few times. The junction does not match germline at one end; this may be a read error. This rearrangement joins TRBV3-1 to TRBJ2-3; D possibly matches TRBD1 or TRBD2 (5 bases each). Germline V gene sequence: CDR1 LGHDT, CDR2 YNNKEL (reference sequence). The CDR3 loop spans 14 amino acids. CDR3 residues: CASSQATDSDTQRF. Written as DNA, the CDR3 is TGTGCCAGCAGCCAGGCGACAGACTCAGATACGCAGCGGTTT.

The V call is TRBV27, the J call TRBJ2-7, with D possibly being TRBD1 or TRBD2 (5 bases each). The CDR3 spans 14 residues. Looked up from germline, CDR1 is MNHEY and CDR2 is SMNVEV (reference sequence). Trimming cost V 2 bases and J 3 bases, with 11 bases left between them. DNA of the CDR3: TGTGCCAGCAGTTTAACGGGGCCCTACTACGAGCAGTACTTC. The encoded protein is CASSLTGPYYEQYF.

This clonotype was counted a few times. The chain employs TRBV7-9 and TRBJ1-1; D unresolved. CDR3 size: 13 residues. Germline-derived CDR1 and CDR2 are SEHNR and FQNEAQ (reference sequence). V was trimmed by 11 bases and J by 0 bases, leaving 13 bases between them. In DNA, the CDR3 is TGTGCCCCCGGGCGCCCGATGAACACTGAAGCTTTCTTT. Its protein product is CAPGRPMNTEAFF.

The genes are TRBV5-1 and TRBJ1-1; D gene uncertain. CDR1 is SGHRS and CDR2 is YFSETQ in the germline V gene. V gave up 2 bases and J gave up 0 bases, with 11 bases separating them. The CDR3 is 15 amino acids. Here the CDR3 DNA reads TGCGCCAGCAGCTTATCCGGCCTTATGAACACTGAAGCTTTCTTT. Protein product: CASSLSGLMNTEAFF.

The chain uses TRBV5-6 and TRBJ2-5; the D gene could be TRBD1 or TRBD2 (5 bases each). The CDR3 covers 14 residues. Looked up from germline, CDR1 is SGHDT and CDR2 is YYEEEE. The ends were cut back, 2 bases at V and 5 bases at J, with 13 bases in the middle. The CDR3 region has the DNA TGTGCCAGCAGCTTAGCCGGGGCTTTGGAGACCCAGTACTTC. Translation gives CASSLAGALETQYF.

The chain carries TRBV6-5 and TRBJ1-1; the match to TRBD1 covers 11 bases. The CDR3 sequence is 12 residues long. V trimming: 6 bases; J trimming: 10 bases; junction bases outside the gene matches: 4. CDR1 is MNHEY and CDR2 is SVGAGI in the germline V gene. The CDR3 here is CASSYGTGGAFF. The CDR3 nucleotides read TGTGCCAGCAGCTATGGGACAGGGGGAGCTTTCTTT.

The chain uses TRBV4-3 and TRBJ2-4; D possibly corresponds to TRBD2 (7 bases). Trimming took off 4 bases at V and 5 bases at J, with 18 bases between the two ends. The germline gives CDR1 LGHNA, CDR2 YSLEER. This CDR3 spans 16 amino acids. The CDR3 DNA is TGCGCCAGCAGCCTTGCGGGGGCCGGGGGAGAAAACATTCAGTACTTC. Translation: CASSLAGAGGENIQYF.

Points on this clonotype: A single base separates this from a much larger clone, so it may be a read error. J is TRBJ1-4 and V is TRBV2, with TRBD1 as a possible D gene (5 bases). CDR3 length: 17 residues. The germline CDR1 and CDR2 sequences are SNHLY and FYNNEI. The CDR3 bases are TGTGCCTGCAGTGACCCTACGCCCAGGGTACCAGATGAAAAACTGTTTTTT. This gives the protein CACSDPTPRVPDEKLFF.

This sequence joins TRBV4-1 and TRBJ2-3, with D possibly TRBD2 on 5 matching bases. Germline values: CDR1 MGHRA, CDR2 YSYEKL. The CDR3 extends over 17 amino acids. Trimming took 0 bases from V and 4 from J, leaving 17 bases between them. Written as DNA, the CDR3 is TGCGCCAGCAGCCAAGAGACCCCCGGTGCGGGTCCAGATACGCAGTATTTT. This encodes CASSQETPGAGPDTQYF.

In its sample, this clonotype was seen a few times. The chain combines TRBV7-2 with TRBJ1-2, with D possibly TRBD1 on 5 matching bases. The CDR3 has 16 amino acids. V lost 1 base and J lost 4, with 16 bases in between. Germline V gives CDR1 SGHTA, CDR2 FQGNSA. The CDR3 sequence: CASSLERDFPLYGYTF. The CDR3 DNA is TGTGCCAGCAGCTTAGAAAGGGACTTTCCGCTCTATGGCTACACCTTC.

The DNA of the CDR3 is TGCGCCAGCAGCCCGGACAGATATGATCAGCCCCAGCATTTT. It codes for CASSPDRYDQPQHF. This chain joins TRBV5-1 and TRBJ1-5, with D possibly matching TRBD1 (6 bases). The V gene's germline CDR1 is SGHRS and CDR2 YFSETQ. Trimming removed 4 bases from V and 5 bases from J, with 13 bases in between. This CDR3 spans 14 amino acids.

This clonotype was seen more than once but under ten times. The V and J genes are TRBV15 and TRBJ1-2, with D uncertain. CDR3 length equals 14 residues. V was pared by 0 bases and J by 6 bases, with 11 bases between. Germline V gives CDR1 LNHNV, CDR2 YYDKDF (reference sequence). The CDR3 sequence: CATSRDFRADGYTF. The CDR3 DNA sequence: TGTGCCACCAGCAGAGATTTCAGAGCGGATGGCTACACCTTC.

The rearrangement uses TRBV19 and TRBJ1-5; maybe TRBD1 (5 bases). The germline CDR1 and CDR2 sequences are LNHDA and SQIVND (reference sequence). With 5 bases removed from V and 7 bases from J, the gap between germline ends came to 30 bases. The CDR3 is 19 residues long. The CDR3 here is CASSQPLYSRDGLKQPQHF. The CDR3 bases are TGTGCCAGTAGTCAGCCCTTATACTCTCGGGACGGGCTAAAACAGCCCCAGCATTTT.

This clonotype was counted between two and nine times. The chain carries TRBV20-1 and TRBJ2-7; 7 bases map to TRBD2. The CDR3 length is 14 residues. CDR1 is DFQATT and CDR2 is SNEGSKA in the germline V gene (reference sequence). The ends lost 0 bases at V and 2 bases at J; junction bases unmatched: 4. Written as DNA, the CDR3 is TGCAGTGCTAGAGATCTTCGGGGGGCCTACGAGCAGTACTTC. The encoded protein is CSARDLRGAYEQYF.

This clonotype was observed a few times. The V gene is TRBV11-2, the J gene TRBJ2-2; D tentatively reads TRBD1 or TRBD2 (5 bases each). The germline gives CDR1 SGHAT, CDR2 FQNNGV. V lost 1 base, J lost 0 bases, and 12 bases lay in between. This CDR3 has 17 residues. The DNA for the CDR3 is TGTGCCAGCAGCTTAGTGGGACCAAGAACGAACACCGGGGAGCTGTTTTTT. As protein: CASSLVGPRTNTGELFF.

The chain recombines TRBV6-2 or TRBV6-3 with TRBJ2-5; weak D call: TRBD1 (6 bases). This CDR3 has 15 amino acids. Trimming cost V 5 bases and J 1 base, with 14 bases left between them. Germline CDR1 and CDR2: MNHEY and SVGEGT. The DNA of the CDR3 is TGTGCCAGCAGTACAACCGAGGACAGCCAAGAGACCCAGTACTTC. It translates to CASSTTEDSQETQYF.

This clonotype has ten or more counts. The chain joins TRBV6-2 or TRBV6-3 to TRBJ1-1; the D gene is possibly TRBD1 (5 bases). This CDR3 has 14 amino acids. Germline CDR1 is MNHEY and CDR2 is SVGEGT. The V end lost 5 bases, the J end lost 6 bases, and 16 bases lay between the germline ends. CDR3 nucleotide sequence: TGTGCCAGCAGTCACCCGCCCAGGGATCCTGAAGCTTTCTTT. This encodes CASSHPPRDPEAFF.

The chain couples TRBV13 to TRBJ2-3, with 8 nucleotides matching TRBD1. Germline CDR1 PRHDT, CDR2 FYEKMQ (reference sequence). The CDR3 covers 19 residues. V dropped 5 bases and J dropped 2; count of bases not matched to a gene: 18. The CDR3 region has the DNA TGTGCCAGCAGCGGCCCGCCCAATCTGGACAGGGCGGCCACAGATACGCAGTATTTT. This translates into CASSGPPNLDRAATDTQYF.

This clonotype was counted a few times. CDR3: CSARSFDKGAGPQETQYF. The CDR3 bases are TGCAGTGCTAGATCGTTCGATAAGGGGGCAGGCCCTCAAGAGACCCAGTACTTC. This chain uses TRBV20-1 with TRBJ2-5; 7 bases map to TRBD1. Germline CDR1 and CDR2: DFQATT and SNEGSKA (reference sequence). The junction had 17 bases not matched to a gene; V was cut back by 2 bases and J by 2 bases. The CDR3 sequence is 18 residues long.

This clonotype was detected a few times. This rearrangement joins TRBV7-9 to TRBJ2-6, with D uncertain. Trimming pared 1 base from V and 2 bases from J, leaving 3 bases between. CDR1 is SEHNR, CDR2 FQNEAQ, per germline (reference sequence). The CDR3 has 14 residues. This CDR3 is CASSLVTGANVLTF. The CDR3, as DNA: TGTGCCAGCAGCTTAGTCACTGGGGCCAACGTCCTGACTTTC. The entire variable domain, with the rest obtained from reference TRBV7-9 and TRBJ2-6, is as follows: DTGVSQNPRHKITKRGQNVTFRCDPISEHNRLYWYRQTLGQGPEFLTYFQNEAQLEKSRLLSDRFSAERPKGSFSTLEIQRTEQGDSAMYLCASSLVTGANVLTFGAGSRLTVL.

CDR3: CASSLGQSQPQHF. Written as DNA, the CDR3 is TGTGCCAGCAGTTTAGGGCAAAGTCAGCCCCAGCATTTT. The rearrangement links TRBV12-3 or TRBV12-4 to TRBJ1-5; D call uncertain. CDR3 length equals 13 residues. Trimming pared 1 base from V and 6 bases from J, leaving 7 bases between.

This clonotype was detected a few times. V gene TRBV5-6 combines with J gene TRBJ1-1; no definite D call. CDR3 length: 13 residues. V was clipped by 6 bases and J by 3 bases, with 12 bases between them. CDR1 is SGHDT and CDR2 is YYEEEE in the germline V gene. CDR3 loop: CASTPDGYTEAFF. The CDR3 DNA follows: TGTGCCAGCACCCCGGACGGATACACTGAAGCTTTCTTT.